These 18 T cell receptor beta chains were sequenced from one sample in a study of OX40 agonist ivuxolimab in advanced cancers. Sequenced by immunoSEQ multiplex PCR; TCRdb stores in-frame clones only, minus some. The top ten clones hold 30% to 40% of a sample with approximately 30,000 clones, 92% of them seen once. The input for sequencing was CD4+ or CD8+ T cells sorted from blood, taken in a trial of the OX40 agonist ivuxolimab. Receptors originate from an adult with an advanced solid tumor such as melanoma, head and neck, liver or kidney cancer.

This rearrangement joins TRBV5-1 to TRBJ2-2; D perhaps matches TRBD2 (6 bases). Germline V gene sequence: CDR1 SGHRS, CDR2 YFSETQ. V was trimmed by 4 bases and J by 0 bases, leaving 16 bases between them. The length of the CDR3 is 17 residues. CDR3 loop: CASSQLSGDANTGELFF. CDR3 bases: TGCGCCAGCAGCCAACTTAGCGGAGACGCGAACACCGGGGAGCTGTTTTTT. The full variable domain, its missing parts supplied by reference TRBV5-1 and TRBJ2-2, is KAGVTQTPRYLIKTRGQQVTLSCSPISGHRSVSWYQQTPGQGLQFLFEYFSETQRNKGNFPGRFSGRQFSNSRSEMNVSTLELGDSALYLCASSQLSGDANTGELFFGEGSRLTVL.

The chain links TRBV4-3 to TRBJ2-1, with TRBD2 matching over 9 bases. The germline gives CDR1 LGHNA, CDR2 YSLEER. This CDR3 spans 17 amino acids. The V segment lost 0 bases and the J segment 2 bases; nucleotides outside the gene matches: 5. CDR3 region: CASSQDRLAGPYNEQFF. The CDR3 DNA is TGCGCCAGCAGCCAAGATCGTCTAGCGGGACCCTACAATGAGCAGTTCTTC.

The V and J genes are TRBV11-2 and TRBJ1-1; no clear D. V shed 6 bases and J shed 0 bases, with 17 bases lying between them. In germline, CDR1 is SGHAT, CDR2 FQNNGV. This CDR3 spans 16 amino acids. The CDR3 is CASRLYDLTVNTEAFF. CDR3 DNA sequence: TGTGCCAGCAGACTTTACGACCTGACGGTGAACACTGAAGCTTTCTTT.

This clone has a single count. The chain combines TRBV7-9 with TRBJ1-1; TRBD1 matches at 7 bases. The ends lost 5 bases at V and 1 base at J; junction bases unmatched: 10. CDR3 length: 16 amino acids. Germline loops: CDR1 SEHNR, CDR2 FQNEAQ (reference sequence). In DNA, the CDR3 is TGTGCCAGCAGCCGCCCCCGACAGGGTGGGAACACTGAAGCTTTCTTT. Protein product: CASSRPRQGGNTEAFF. Combining the CDR3 with reference TRBV7-9 and TRBJ1-1 gives the whole variable domain DTGVSQNPRHKITKRGQNVTFRCDPISEHNRLYWYRQTLGQGPEFLTYFQNEAQLEKSRLLSDRFSAERPKGSFSTLEIQRTEQGDSAMYLCASSRPRQGGNTEAFFGQGTRLTVV.

The genes are TRBV6-5 and TRBJ2-1; D call uncertain. The CDR3 contains 13 residues. Germline V CDR1 and CDR2: MNHEY, SVGAGI. The V and J ends lost 6 bases and 1 base respectively, with 7 bases between them. CDR3 bases: TGTGCCAGCAGCCGGGTGTCCTACAATGAGCAGTTCTTC. Translation gives CASSRVSYNEQFF.

In the case of this clone: Sequence at one end of the junction differs from germline and may be a read error. The chain couples TRBV27 to TRBJ2-7; 7 positions match TRBD2. Germline V gene sequence: CDR1 MNHEY, CDR2 SMNVEV (reference sequence). This CDR3 has 16 amino acids. CDR3: CAGSFQPGTKSYEQYF. Written as DNA, the CDR3 is TGTGCCGGCAGTTTCCAACCCGGGACTAAGAGCTACGAGCAGTACTTC.

The chain couples TRBV28 to TRBJ1-5, with D possibly being TRBD1 (6 bases). V dropped 7 bases and J dropped 5 bases, with 15 bases sitting between them. The CDR3 loop spans 14 amino acids. Germline V gene data show CDR1 as MDHEN and CDR2 as SYDVKM. The CDR3 DNA reads TGTGCCAGCACCACAGGGAAGCATTATCAGCCCCAGCATTTT. Translation gives CASTTGKHYQPQHF.

This clone was detected only once. This chain uses TRBV6-5 with TRBJ1-1; D is ambiguous. The CDR3 covers 14 residues. Trimming removed 0 bases at V and 0 bases at J, with 5 bases between. CDR1 MNHEY and CDR2 SVGAGI come from the germline V gene. This CDR3 is CASSYSNLNTEAFF. CDR3 DNA: TGTGCCAGCAGTTACTCGAATTTGAACACTGAAGCTTTCTTT.

This chain's CDR3 is CASSIPGREQYF. CDR3 DNA: TGTGCCAGTAGTATCCCAGGGAGGGAGCAGTACTTC. The chain joins TRBV19 to TRBJ2-5; 7 positions agree with TRBD2. The V gene's germline CDR1 is LNHDA and CDR2 SQIVND (reference sequence). With V trimmed by 3 bases and J by 11 bases, 6 bases remained unmatched. There are 12 residues in the CDR3.

The CDR3 protein is CASSLRTPRLAGPSSGEIAQYF. As DNA, the CDR3 is TGTGCCAGCAGCTTAAGGACACCTCGACTAGCAGGACCCTCCTCCGGGGAAATAGCGCAGTATTTT. The chain joins TRBV7-6 to TRBJ2-3, with TRBD2 matching 7 bases. This CDR3 comprises 22 residues. In germline, CDR1 is SGHVS, CDR2 FNYEAQ. The V and J ends lost 2 bases and 10 bases, in that order; junction bases with no gene match: 33.

V usage is TRBV4-3 and J usage is TRBJ2-7; 10 positions agree with TRBD2. The CDR3 sequence is 16 residues long. Germline V gene sequence: CDR1 LGHNA, CDR2 YSLEER. V gave up 0 bases and J gave up 7 bases; unmatched junction bases: 9. The CDR3 DNA is TGCGCCAGCAGCCAAGATCAAGCGGGAGGGCCAGAAGAGCAGTACTTC. Protein sequence: CASSQDQAGGPEEQYF.

This chain uses TRBV9 with TRBJ2-1, with 13 bases lining up with TRBD2. The V gene's germline CDR1 is SGDLS and CDR2 YYNGEE. Trimming cost V 0 bases and J 9 bases; bases outside gene matches: 9. The CDR3 contains 17 residues. This CDR3 is CASSVGRTSGSNLEQFF. In DNA form, the CDR3 reads TGTGCCAGCAGCGTAGGAAGGACTAGCGGGAGTAATCTTGAGCAGTTCTTC.

This clone occurred a few times. DNA of the CDR3: TGTGCCAGCAGCTTCCAAGAAGCTAACTATGGCTACACCTTC. Amino acid sequence: CASSFQEANYGYTF. The chain links TRBV7-1 to TRBJ1-2; the D is unclear. TRBV7-1 is known as an ORF, though its function is uncertain. V was trimmed by 4 bases and J by 0 bases, leaving 9 bases between them. This CDR3 spans 14 amino acids.

The V gene is TRBV6-5, the J gene TRBJ1-4; the D is unclear. Trimming took 7 bases from V and 0 from J, leaving 12 bases between them. This CDR3 spans 15 amino acids. Germline V gene sequence: CDR1 MNHEY, CDR2 SVGAGI. CDR3 bases: TGTGCCAGCACCGCCAATAGCCCAACTAATGAAAAACTGTTTTTT. Amino acids: CASTANSPTNEKLFF.

CDR3 DNA: TGCGCCAGCAGCGTTACAGGGTGGGGAGAGACCCAGTACTTC. This translates into CASSVTGWGETQYF. The J gene is TRBJ2-5, the V gene TRBV5-1; a weak D match, TRBD1 (6 bases). The germline gives CDR1 SGHRS, CDR2 YFSETQ. The V and J ends lost 4 bases and 4 bases respectively, with 14 bases between them. CDR3 length: 14 residues. The complete variable domain, with remaining parts taken from reference TRBV5-1 and TRBJ2-5, reads KAGVTQTPRYLIKTRGQQVTLSCSPISGHRSVSWYQQTPGQGLQFLFEYFSETQRNKGNFPGRFSGRQFSNSRSEMNVSTLELGDSALYLCASSVTGWGETQYFGPGTRLLVL.

The chain combines TRBV6-6 with TRBJ1-2; D gene uncertain. The CDR3 is 13 residues long. Trimming left V 1 base short and J 8 bases short, with 11 bases between. The germline CDR1 and CDR2 sequences are MNHNY and SVGAGI (reference sequence). The CDR3 loop is CASSYLGSRGYTF. CDR3 DNA: TGTGCCAGCAGTTACTTGGGGTCAAGAGGCTACACCTTC.

The gene calls are TRBV5-3 and TRBJ1-2, with D perhaps matching TRBD1 (6 bases). TRBV5-3 is given ORF status, its function remaining uncertain. Trimming took 5 bases from V and 2 from J, leaving 13 bases between them. This CDR3 spans 14 amino acids. CDR3 residues: CARSEDSSNYGYTF. As DNA, the CDR3 is TGTGCCAGAAGTGAGGACAGTTCCAACTATGGCTACACCTTC.

V and J are TRBV4-3 and TRBJ2-1; D gene ambiguous. Looked up from germline, CDR1 is LGHNA and CDR2 is YSLEER. The CDR3 is made up of 15 amino acids. V lost 0 bases and J lost 4, with 10 bases in between. Here the CDR3 DNA reads TGCGCCAGCAGCCAAGAGTCCACGGAATACAATGAGCAGTTCTTC. Its translation is CASSQESTEYNEQFF.